This record concerns one TCR beta chain sequence. This CDR3 region has 15 residues. The V and J ends lost 4 bases and 6 bases, in that order; junction bases with no gene match: 5. In germline, CDR1 is MNHEY, CDR2 SVGAGI. This sample is part of a study of blood T cell repertoires in COVID-19. Across the study: T cells, B-cell-depleted T cells, or PBMCs supplied cDNA or gDNA.

The authors' processing: Estimation of nucleated cell counts was performed using reference gene primer amplification. The table came from immunoSEQ multiplex PCR; TCRdb's copy has only in-frame clones and leaves some out. The V and J calls and clone size come from that table; D and trimming were worked out from the DNA. The table records around 230,000 clones, approximately 85% of them present only once. This TCR derives from a man between 45 and 60 years old with COVID-19, enrolled during active disease. The chain carries TRBV6-5 and TRBJ2-1, with TRBD2 matching over 11 bases. The source material was peripheral blood. CDR3 in DNA: TGTGCCAGCAGTTGGATAGCGGGGGGGCGCAATGAGCAGTTCTTC. Translation: CASSWIAGGRNEQFF.